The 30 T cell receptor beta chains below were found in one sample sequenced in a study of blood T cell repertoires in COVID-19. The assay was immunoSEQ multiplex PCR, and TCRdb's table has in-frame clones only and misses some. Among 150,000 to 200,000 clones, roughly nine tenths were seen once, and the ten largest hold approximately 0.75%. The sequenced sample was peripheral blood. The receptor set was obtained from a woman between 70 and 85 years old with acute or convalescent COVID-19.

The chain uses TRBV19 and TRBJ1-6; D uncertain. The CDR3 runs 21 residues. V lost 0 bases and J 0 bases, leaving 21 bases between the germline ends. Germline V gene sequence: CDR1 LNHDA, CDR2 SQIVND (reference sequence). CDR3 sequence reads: CASSIDSVHSGLSSYNSPLHF. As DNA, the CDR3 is TGTGCCAGTAGTATAGATTCCGTCCACTCAGGCCTGAGCTCCTATAATTCACCCCTCCACTTT.

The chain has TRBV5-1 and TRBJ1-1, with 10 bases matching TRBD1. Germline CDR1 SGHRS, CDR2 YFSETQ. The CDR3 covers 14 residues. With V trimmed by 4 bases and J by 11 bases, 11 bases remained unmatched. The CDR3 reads CASSSRGQGEEAFF. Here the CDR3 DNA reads TGCGCCAGCAGCAGCCGCGGACAGGGGGAGGAGGCTTTCTTT.

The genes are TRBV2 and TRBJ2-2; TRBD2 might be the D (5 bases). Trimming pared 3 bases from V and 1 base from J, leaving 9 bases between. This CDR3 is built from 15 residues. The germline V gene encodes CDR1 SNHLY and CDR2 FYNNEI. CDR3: CASSDEDLNTGELFF. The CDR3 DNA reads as TGTGCCAGCAGTGATGAGGACTTGAACACCGGGGAGCTGTTTTTT.

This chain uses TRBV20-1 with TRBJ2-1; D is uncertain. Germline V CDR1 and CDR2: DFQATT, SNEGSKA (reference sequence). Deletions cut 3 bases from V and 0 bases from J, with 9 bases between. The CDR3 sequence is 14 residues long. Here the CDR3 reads CSASGAFSYNEQFF. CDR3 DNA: TGCAGTGCTAGTGGAGCGTTCTCCTACAATGAGCAGTTCTTC.

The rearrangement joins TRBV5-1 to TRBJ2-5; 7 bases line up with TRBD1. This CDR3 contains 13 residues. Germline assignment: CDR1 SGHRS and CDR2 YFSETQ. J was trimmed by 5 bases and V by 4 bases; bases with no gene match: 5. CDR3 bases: TGCGCCAGCAGCAGAGGGGGCGTCGAGACCCAGTACTTC. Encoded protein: CASSRGGVETQYF.

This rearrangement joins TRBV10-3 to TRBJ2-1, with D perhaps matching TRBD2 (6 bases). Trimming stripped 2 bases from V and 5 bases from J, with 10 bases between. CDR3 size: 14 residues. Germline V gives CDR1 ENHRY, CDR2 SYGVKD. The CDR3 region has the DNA TGTGCCATCAGTGAGATTAGCGGAAACAATGAGCAGTTCTTC. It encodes CAISEISGNNEQFF.

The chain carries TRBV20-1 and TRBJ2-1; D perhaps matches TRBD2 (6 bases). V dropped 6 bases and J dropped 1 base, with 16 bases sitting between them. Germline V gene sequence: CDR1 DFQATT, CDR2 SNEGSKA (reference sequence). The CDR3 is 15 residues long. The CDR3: CSASRRVLSYNEQFF. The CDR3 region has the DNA TGCAGTGCAAGTCGGAGGGTTCTGTCCTACAATGAGCAGTTCTTC.

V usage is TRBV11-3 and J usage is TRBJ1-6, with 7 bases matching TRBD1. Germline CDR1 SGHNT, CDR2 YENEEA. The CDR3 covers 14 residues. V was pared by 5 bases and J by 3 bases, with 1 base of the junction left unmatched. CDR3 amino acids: CASSDRVYNSPLHF. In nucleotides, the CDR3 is TGTGCCAGCAGCGACAGGGTCTATAATTCACCCCTCCACTTT.

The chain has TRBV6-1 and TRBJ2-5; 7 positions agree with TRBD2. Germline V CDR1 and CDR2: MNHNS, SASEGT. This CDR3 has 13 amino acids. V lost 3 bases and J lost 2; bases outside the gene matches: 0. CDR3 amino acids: CASSERGQETQYF. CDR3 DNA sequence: TGTGCCAGCAGTGAGCGGGGGCAAGAGACCCAGTACTTC.

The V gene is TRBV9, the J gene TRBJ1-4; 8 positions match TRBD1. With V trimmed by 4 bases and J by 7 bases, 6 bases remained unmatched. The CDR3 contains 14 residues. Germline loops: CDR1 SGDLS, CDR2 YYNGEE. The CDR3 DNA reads TGTGCCAGCAGCCAGGGGGCGGCGGGTGAAAAACTGTTTTTT. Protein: CASSQGAAGEKLFF.

The CDR3 nucleotides are TGCGCCAGCAGCGCGGGACAGAATAATTCACCCCTCCACTTT. This sequence encodes CASSAGQNNSPLHF. This chain uses TRBV5-1 with TRBJ1-6; 7 bases match TRBD1. V was clipped by 4 bases and J by 5 bases; unmatched bases: 3. The CDR3 loop spans 14 amino acids. The germline V gene encodes CDR1 SGHRS and CDR2 YFSETQ.

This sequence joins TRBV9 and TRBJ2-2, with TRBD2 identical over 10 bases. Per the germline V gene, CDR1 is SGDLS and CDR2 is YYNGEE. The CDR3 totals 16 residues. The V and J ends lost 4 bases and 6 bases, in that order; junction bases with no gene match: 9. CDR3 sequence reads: CASSSQTSGSAGELFF. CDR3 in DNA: TGTGCCAGCAGCTCACAGACTAGCGGGTCTGCCGGGGAGCTGTTTTTT.

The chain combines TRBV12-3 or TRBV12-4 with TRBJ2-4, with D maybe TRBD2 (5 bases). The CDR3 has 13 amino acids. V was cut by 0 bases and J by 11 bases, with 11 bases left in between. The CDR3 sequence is CASSLASSAVQYF. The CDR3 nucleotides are TGTGCCAGCAGTTTAGCTTCCTCAGCGGTTCAGTACTTC.

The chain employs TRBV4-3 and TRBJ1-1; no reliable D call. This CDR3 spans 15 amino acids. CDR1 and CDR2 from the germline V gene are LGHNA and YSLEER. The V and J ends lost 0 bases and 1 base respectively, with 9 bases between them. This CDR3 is CASSQEAGRNTEAFF. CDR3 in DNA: TGCGCCAGCAGCCAAGAAGCAGGTAGGAACACTGAAGCTTTCTTT.

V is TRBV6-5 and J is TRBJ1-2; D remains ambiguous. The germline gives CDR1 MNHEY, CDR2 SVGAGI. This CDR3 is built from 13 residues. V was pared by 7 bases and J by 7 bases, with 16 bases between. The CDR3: CASKAEPLGGYTF. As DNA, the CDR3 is TGTGCCAGCAAGGCGGAGCCCCTCGGTGGCTACACCTTC.

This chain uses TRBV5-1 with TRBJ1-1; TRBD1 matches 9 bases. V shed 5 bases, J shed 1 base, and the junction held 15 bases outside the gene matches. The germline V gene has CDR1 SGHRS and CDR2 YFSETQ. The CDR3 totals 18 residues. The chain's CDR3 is CASRLGMGQGGGNTEAFF. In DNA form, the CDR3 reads TGCGCCAGCAGACTGGGGATGGGACAGGGTGGAGGGAACACTGAAGCTTTCTTT.

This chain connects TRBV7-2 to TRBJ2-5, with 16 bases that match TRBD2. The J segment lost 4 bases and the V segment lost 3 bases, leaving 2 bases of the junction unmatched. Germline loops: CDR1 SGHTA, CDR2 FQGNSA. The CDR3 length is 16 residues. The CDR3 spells CASSLGLAGGRETQYF. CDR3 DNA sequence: TGTGCCAGCAGCTTGGGACTAGCGGGGGGGCGAGAGACCCAGTACTTC.

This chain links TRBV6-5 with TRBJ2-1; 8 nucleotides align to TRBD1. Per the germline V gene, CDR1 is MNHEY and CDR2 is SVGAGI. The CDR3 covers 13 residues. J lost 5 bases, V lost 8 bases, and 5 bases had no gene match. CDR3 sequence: CASRRTGNNEQFF. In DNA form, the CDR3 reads TGTGCCAGCCGACGGACAGGGAACAATGAGCAGTTCTTC.

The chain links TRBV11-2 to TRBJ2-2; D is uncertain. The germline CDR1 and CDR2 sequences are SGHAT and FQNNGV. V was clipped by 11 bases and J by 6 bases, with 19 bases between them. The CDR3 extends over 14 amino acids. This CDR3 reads CASPRPSDAGELFF. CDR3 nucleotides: TGTGCCTCTCCGAGGCCGTCCGACGCCGGGGAGCTGTTTTTT. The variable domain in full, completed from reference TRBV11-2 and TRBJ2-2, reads EAGVAQSPRYKIIEKRQSVAFWCNPISGHATLYWYQQILGQGPKLLIQFQNNGVVDDSQLPKDRFSAERLKGVDSTLKIQPAKLEDSAVYLCASPRPSDAGELFFGEGSRLTVL.

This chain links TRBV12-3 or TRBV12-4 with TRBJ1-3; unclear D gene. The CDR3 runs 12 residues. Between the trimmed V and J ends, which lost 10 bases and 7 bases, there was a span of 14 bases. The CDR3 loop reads CAIGPLRNTIYF. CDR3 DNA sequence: TGTGCCATAGGTCCCCTGAGGAACACCATATATTTT.

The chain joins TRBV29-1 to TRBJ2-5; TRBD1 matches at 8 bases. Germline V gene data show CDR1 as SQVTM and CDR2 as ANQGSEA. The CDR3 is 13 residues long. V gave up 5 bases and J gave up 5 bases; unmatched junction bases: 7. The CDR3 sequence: CSVWQGAGETQYF. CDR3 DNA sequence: TGCAGCGTTTGGCAGGGGGCAGGGGAGACCCAGTACTTC.

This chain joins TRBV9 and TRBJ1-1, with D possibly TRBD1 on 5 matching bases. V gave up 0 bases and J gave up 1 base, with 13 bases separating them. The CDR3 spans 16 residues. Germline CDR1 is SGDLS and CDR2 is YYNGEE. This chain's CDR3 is CASSVGSRGTNTEAFF. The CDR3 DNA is TGTGCCAGCAGCGTAGGGTCCCGGGGGACGAACACTGAAGCTTTCTTT.

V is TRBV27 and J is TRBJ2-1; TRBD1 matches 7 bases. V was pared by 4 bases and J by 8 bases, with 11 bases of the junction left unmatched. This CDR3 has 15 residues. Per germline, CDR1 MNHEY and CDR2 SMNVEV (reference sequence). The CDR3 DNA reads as TGTGCCAGCAGTTCCTATCGACAGGGAGCATATGAGCAGTTCTTC. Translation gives CASSSYRQGAYEQFF.

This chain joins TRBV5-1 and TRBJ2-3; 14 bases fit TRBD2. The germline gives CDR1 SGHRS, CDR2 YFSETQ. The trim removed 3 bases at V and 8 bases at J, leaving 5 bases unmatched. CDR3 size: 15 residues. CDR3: CASSSGLAGGITQYF. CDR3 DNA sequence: TGCGCCAGCAGCTCCGGACTAGCGGGAGGCATTACGCAGTATTTT.

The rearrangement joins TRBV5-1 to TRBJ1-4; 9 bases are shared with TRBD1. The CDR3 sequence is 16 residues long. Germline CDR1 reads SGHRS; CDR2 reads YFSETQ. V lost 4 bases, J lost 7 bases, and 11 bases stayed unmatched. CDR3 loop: CASSPGRRQGGEKLFF. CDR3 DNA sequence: TGCGCCAGCAGCCCGGGACGGAGACAGGGGGGTGAAAAACTGTTTTTT.

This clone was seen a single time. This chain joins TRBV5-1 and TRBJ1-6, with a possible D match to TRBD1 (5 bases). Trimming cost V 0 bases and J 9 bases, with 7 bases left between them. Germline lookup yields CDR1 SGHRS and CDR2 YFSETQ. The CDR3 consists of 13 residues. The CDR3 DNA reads TGCGCCAGCAGCTTGGAAGGGGTTTCACCCCTCCACTTT. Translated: CASSLEGVSPLHF.

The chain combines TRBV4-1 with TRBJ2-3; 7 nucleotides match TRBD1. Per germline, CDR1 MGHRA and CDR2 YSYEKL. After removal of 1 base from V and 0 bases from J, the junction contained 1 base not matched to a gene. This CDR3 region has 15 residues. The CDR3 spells CASSQGGQSTDTQYF. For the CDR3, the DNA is TGCGCCAGCAGCCAAGGGGGACAGAGCACAGATACGCAGTATTTT.

CDR3 in DNA: TGTGCCAGCAGTGAGAGGGGGCTGAATGGCTACACCTTC. This gives the protein CASSERGLNGYTF. This chain joins TRBV2 and TRBJ1-2, with 7 bases identical to TRBD1. The CDR3 spans 13 residues. Germline CDR1 and CDR2: SNHLY and FYNNEI. The junction had 4 bases not matched to a gene; V was cut back by 3 bases and J by 6 bases.

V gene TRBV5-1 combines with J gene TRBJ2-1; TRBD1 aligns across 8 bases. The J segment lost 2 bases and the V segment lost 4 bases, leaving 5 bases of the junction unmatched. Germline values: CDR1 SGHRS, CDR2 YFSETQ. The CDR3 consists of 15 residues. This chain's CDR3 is CASSPDRGAYNEQFF. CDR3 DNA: TGCGCCAGCAGCCCCGACAGGGGAGCCTACAATGAGCAGTTCTTC.

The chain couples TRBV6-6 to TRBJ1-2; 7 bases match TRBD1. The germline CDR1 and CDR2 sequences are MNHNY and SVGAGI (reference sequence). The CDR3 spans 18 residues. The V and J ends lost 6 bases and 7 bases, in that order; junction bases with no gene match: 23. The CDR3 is CASSRQGVRRRLKSGYTF. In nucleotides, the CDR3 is TGTGCCAGCAGCCGACAGGGTGTACGTCGGCGATTAAAGAGTGGCTACACCTTC.